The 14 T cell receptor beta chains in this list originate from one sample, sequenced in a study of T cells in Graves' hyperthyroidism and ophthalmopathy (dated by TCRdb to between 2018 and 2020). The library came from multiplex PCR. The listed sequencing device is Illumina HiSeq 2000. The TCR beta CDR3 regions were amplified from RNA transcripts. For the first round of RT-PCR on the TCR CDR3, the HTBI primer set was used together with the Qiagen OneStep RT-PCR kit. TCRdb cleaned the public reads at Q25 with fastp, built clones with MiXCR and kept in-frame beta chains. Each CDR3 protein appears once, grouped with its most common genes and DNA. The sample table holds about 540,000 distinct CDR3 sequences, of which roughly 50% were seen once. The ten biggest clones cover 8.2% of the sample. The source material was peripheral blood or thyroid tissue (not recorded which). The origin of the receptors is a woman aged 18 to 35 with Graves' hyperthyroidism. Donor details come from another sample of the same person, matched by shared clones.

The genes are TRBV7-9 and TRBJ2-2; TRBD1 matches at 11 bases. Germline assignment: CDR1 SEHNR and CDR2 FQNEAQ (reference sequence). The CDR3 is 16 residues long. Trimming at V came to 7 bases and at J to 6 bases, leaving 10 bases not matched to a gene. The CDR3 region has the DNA TGTGCCAGCACCTCTTGGGACAGGGGGTTCGCCGGGGAGCTGTTTTTT. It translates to CASTSWDRGFAGELFF.

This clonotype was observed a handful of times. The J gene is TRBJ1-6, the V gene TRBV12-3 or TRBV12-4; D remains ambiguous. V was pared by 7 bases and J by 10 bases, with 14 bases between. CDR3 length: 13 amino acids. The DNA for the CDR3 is TGTGCCAGCACAACCAGAATGGGGTCACCCCTCCACTTT. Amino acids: CASTTRMGSPLHF.

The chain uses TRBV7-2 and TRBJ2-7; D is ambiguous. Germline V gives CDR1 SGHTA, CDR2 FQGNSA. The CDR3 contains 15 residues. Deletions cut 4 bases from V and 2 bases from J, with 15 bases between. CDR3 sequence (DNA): TGTGCCAGCAGCTCTAAATGGCAGCAGGCCTACGAGCAGTACTTC. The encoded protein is CASSSKWQQAYEQYF.

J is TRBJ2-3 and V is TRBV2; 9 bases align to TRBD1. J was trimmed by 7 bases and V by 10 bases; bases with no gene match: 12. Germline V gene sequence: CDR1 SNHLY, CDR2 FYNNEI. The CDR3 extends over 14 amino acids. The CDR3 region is CATSRDRDSYTQYF. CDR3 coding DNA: TGTGCCACCTCCCGGGACAGGGACTCCTATACGCAGTATTTT.

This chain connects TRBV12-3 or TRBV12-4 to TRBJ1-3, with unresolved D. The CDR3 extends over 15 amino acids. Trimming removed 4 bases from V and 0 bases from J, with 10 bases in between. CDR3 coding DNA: TGTGCCAGCAGTTACACAAGAGACTCTGGAAACACCATATATTTT. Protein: CASSYTRDSGNTIYF.

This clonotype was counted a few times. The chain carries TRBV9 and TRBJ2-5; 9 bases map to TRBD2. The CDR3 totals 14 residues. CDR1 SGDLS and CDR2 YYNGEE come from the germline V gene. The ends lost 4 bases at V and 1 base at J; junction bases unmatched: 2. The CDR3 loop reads CASSISGGQETQYF. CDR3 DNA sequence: TGTGCCAGCAGCATTAGCGGGGGCCAAGAGACCCAGTACTTC.

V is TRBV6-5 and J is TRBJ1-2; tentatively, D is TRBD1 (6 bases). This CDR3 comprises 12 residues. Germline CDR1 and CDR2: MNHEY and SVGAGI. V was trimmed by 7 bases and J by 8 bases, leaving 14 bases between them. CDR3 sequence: CASKIGGGGYTF. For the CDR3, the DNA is TGTGCCAGCAAAATCGGCGGGGGCGGCTACACCTTC.

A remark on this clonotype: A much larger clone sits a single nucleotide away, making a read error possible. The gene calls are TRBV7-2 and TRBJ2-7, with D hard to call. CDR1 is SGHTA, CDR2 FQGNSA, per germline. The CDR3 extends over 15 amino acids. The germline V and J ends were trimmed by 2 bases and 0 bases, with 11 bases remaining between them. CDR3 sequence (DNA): TGTGCCAGCAGCTTATGGGTGGTCAGCTCCTACGAGCAGTACTTC. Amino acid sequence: CASSLWVVSSYEQYF. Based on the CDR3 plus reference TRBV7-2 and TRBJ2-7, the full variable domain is GAGVSQSPSNKVTEKGKDVELRCDPISGHTALYWYRQSLGQGLEFLIYFQGNSAPDKSGLPSDRFSAERTGGSVSTLTIQRTQQEDSAVYLCASSLWVVSSYEQYFGPGTRLTVT.

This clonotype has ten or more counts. CDR3 nucleotides: TGTGCCAGCAGCTTAGTGGCAGGCACGGGAAACACCATATATTTT. Translation gives CASSLVAGTGNTIYF. The chain uses TRBV7-9 and TRBJ1-3; D gene uncertain. Trimming shortened V by 1 base and J by 4 bases, and 11 bases separated the two germline ends. In germline, CDR1 is SEHNR, CDR2 FQNEAQ (reference sequence). The CDR3 is made up of 15 amino acids.

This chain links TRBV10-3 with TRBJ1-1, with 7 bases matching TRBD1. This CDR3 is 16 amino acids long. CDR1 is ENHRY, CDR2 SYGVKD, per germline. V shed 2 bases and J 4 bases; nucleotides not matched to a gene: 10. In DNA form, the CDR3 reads TGTGCCATCAGTGAGCCAAGCCGGGACAGACGCACTGAAGCTTTCTTT. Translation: CAISEPSRDRRTEAFF.

The chain's CDR3 is CASRSRDGGGNQPQHF. The CDR3 nucleotides read TGTGCCAGCAGATCACGGGACGGCGGGGGCAATCAGCCCCAGCATTTT. The chain recombines TRBV2 with TRBJ1-5, with D maybe TRBD1 (5 bases). Germline lookup yields CDR1 SNHLY and CDR2 FYNNEI. The V gene lost 6 bases and the J gene lost 2 bases, with 17 bases spanning the gap. The CDR3 consists of 16 residues.

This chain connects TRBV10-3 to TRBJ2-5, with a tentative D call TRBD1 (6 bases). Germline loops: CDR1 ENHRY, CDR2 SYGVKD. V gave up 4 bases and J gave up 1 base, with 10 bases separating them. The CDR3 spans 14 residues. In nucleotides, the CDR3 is TGTGCCATCAGTGTACAGGGTCGCCAAGAGACCCAGTACTTC. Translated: CAISVQGRQETQYF.

In DNA form, the CDR3 reads TGTGCCAGCAGTGAACTCAGCCATAATGAAGCTTTCTTT. Encoded protein: CASSELSHNEAFF. The chain is built from TRBV2 and TRBJ1-1; D is uncertain. Per germline, CDR1 SNHLY and CDR2 FYNNEI. CDR3 size: 13 residues. Trimming left V 2 bases short and J 7 bases short, with 11 bases between.

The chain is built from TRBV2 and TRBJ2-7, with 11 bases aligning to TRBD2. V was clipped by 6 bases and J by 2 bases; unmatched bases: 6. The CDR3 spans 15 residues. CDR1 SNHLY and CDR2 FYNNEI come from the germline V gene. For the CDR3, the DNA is TGTGCCAGCAGAGCGGGACTAGCGGATCCCTACGAGCAGTACTTC. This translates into CASRAGLADPYEQYF.